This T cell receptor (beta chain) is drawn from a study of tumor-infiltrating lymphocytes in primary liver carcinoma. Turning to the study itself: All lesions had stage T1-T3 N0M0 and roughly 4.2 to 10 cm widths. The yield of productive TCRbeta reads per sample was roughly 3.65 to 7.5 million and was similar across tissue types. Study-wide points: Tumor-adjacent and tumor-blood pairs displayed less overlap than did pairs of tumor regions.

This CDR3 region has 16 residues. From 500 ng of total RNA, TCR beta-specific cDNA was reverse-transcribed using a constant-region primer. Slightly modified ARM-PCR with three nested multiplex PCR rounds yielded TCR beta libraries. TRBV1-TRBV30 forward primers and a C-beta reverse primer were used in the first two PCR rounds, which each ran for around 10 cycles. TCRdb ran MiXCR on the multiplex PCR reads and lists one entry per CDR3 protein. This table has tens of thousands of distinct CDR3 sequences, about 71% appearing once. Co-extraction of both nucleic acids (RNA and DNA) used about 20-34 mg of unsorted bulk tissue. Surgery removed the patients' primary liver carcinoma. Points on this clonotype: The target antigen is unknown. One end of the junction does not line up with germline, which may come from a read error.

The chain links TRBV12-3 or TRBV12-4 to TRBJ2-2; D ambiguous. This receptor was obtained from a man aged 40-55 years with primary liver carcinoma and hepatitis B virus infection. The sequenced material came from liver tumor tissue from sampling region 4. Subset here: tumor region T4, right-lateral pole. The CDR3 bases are TGTGCCAGCAGTTTAAAAGGGATAGGGAACACCGGAGAGCTGTTTTTT. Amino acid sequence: CASSLKGIGNTGELFF.